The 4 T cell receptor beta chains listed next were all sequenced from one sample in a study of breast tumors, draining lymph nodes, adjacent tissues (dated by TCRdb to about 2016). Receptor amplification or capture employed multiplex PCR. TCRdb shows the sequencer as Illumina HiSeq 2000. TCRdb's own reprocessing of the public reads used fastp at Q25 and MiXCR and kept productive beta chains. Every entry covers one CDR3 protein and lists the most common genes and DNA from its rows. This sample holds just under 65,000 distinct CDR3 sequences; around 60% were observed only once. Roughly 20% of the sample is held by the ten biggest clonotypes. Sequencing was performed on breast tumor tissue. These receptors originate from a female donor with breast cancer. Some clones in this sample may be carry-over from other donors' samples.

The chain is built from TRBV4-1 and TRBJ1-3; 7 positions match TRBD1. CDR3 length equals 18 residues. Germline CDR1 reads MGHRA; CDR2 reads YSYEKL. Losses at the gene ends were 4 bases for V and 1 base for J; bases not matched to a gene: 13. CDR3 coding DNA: TGCGCCAGCAGCCCCCAGGACAGGTCTCCTAAATCTGGAAACACCATATATTTT. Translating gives CASSPQDRSPKSGNTIYF.

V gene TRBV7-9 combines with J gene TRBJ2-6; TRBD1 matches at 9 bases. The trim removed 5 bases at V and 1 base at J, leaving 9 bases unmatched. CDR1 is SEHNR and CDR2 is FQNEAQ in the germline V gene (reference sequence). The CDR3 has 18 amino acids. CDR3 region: CASSPWDRVWSGANVLTF. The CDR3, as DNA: TGTGCCAGCAGCCCGTGGGACAGGGTATGGTCTGGGGCCAACGTCCTGACTTTC. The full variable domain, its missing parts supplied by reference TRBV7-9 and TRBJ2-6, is DTGVSQNPRHKITKRGQNVTFRCDPISEHNRLYWYRQTLGQGPEFLTYFQNEAQLEKSRLLSDRFSAERPKGSFSTLEIQRTEQGDSAMYLCASSPWDRVWSGANVLTFGAGSRLTVL.

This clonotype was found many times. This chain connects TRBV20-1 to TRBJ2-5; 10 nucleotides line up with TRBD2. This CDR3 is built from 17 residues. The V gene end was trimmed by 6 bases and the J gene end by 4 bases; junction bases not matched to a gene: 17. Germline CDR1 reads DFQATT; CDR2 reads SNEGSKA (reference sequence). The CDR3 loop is CSARIALAGALGETQYF. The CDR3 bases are TGCAGTGCCCGAATAGCGCTAGCGGGGGCGCTCGGAGAGACCCAGTACTTC.

This chain's CDR3 is CSVVKNEQFF. For the CDR3, the DNA is TGCAGCGTTGTAAAGAATGAGCAGTTCTTC. The genes are TRBV29-1 and TRBJ2-1, with D unresolved. The CDR3 sequence is 10 residues long. Trimming cost V 4 bases and J 7 bases, with 5 bases left between them. The V gene's germline CDR1 is SQVTM and CDR2 ANQGSEA.